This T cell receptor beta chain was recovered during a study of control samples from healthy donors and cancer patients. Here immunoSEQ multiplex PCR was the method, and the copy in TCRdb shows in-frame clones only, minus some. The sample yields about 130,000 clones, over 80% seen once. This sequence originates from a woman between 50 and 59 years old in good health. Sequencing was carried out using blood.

The CDR3 loop reads CASSELALGTANNSPLHF. The CDR3 DNA reads as TGTGCCAGCAGTGAATTGGCGTTAGGCACAGCTAATAATTCACCCCTCCACTTT. The chain combines TRBV2 with TRBJ1-6, with D uncertain. Trimming left V 2 bases short and J 5 bases short, with 19 bases between. CDR3 size: 18 residues. CDR1 and CDR2 from the germline V gene are SNHLY and FYNNEI.